The 12 T cell receptor beta chains presented below share a single source sample, sequenced in a study of molecular identifiers for immune sequencing clone quantification. TCRdb reprocessed the PCR reads with MiXCR, giving one entry per CDR3 protein. The profile shows around 470,000 distinct CDR3 sequences, around 23% of them singletons. The sequenced sample consisted of naive CD8+ T cells from blood, with Jurkat cell RNA spiked in. Described subset: FACS-sorted CD8+CD4-CCR7+CD45RA+ naive T cells. Receptors were obtained from a human donor in good health. Some libraries in this study had Jurkat cell RNA spiked in.

For the CDR3, the DNA is TGTGCCAGTAGTATAGTCGGGGGGAACTCCTACGAGCAGTACTTC. Translating gives CASSIVGGNSYEQYF. The rearrangement joins TRBV19 to TRBJ2-7; 7 bases are a match to TRBD2. The V gene's germline CDR1 is LNHDA and CDR2 SQIVND (reference sequence). With 1 base clipped from V and 0 bases from J, the junction kept 3 bases outside the gene matches. The CDR3 runs 15 residues.

This chain links TRBV7-6 with TRBJ2-7; possible D gene TRBD2, 6 bases. Germline V CDR1 and CDR2: SGHVS, FNYEAQ. This CDR3 spans 13 amino acids. V lost 5 bases to trimming and J lost 5 bases, with 13 bases between them. The CDR3 DNA reads as TGTGCCAGCAGCGTAGGGACTCGGCACGAGCAGTACTTC. This gives the protein CASSVGTRHEQYF.

Points on this clonotype: Given a much more abundant clone one base away, this may be a read error. This chain links TRBV20-1 with TRBJ1-6, with 7 bases matching TRBD1. Germline lookup yields CDR1 DFQATT and CDR2 SNEGSKA (reference sequence). This CDR3 contains 17 residues. The CDR3 spells CGARDGGQATDNSPLHF. The CDR3 DNA reads as TGCGGTGCTAGAGACGGAGGACAGGCTACCGATAATTCACCCCTCCACTTT.

The chain links TRBV4-3 to TRBJ2-7; possible D gene TRBD1, 6 bases. The CDR3 contains 14 residues. CDR1 is LGHNA and CDR2 is YSLEER in the germline V gene. The V gene lost 2 bases and the J gene lost 3 bases, with 11 bases spanning the gap. Here the CDR3 reads CASSQNYRDYEQYF. The CDR3 DNA is TGCGCCAGCAGCCAAAATTACAGGGACTACGAGCAGTACTTC.

This clonotype has just a few counts. V gene TRBV12-3 or TRBV12-4 combines with J gene TRBJ2-5, with TRBD2 identical over 7 bases. The CDR3 is 16 amino acids. V lost 5 bases and J lost 2; bases outside the gene matches: 11. CDR3 bases: TGTGCCAGCAGTCCGCTAATGGGAGGGGTTCAAGAGACCCAGTACTTC. It is translated as CASSPLMGGVQETQYF.

This clonotype has ten or more counts. The genes are TRBV7-9 and TRBJ2-5, with D hard to call. The CDR3 has 14 amino acids. Germline assignment: CDR1 SEHNR and CDR2 FQNEAQ (reference sequence). Trimming left V 4 bases short and J 1 base short, with 10 bases between. CDR3 sequence: CASSSDQVQETQYF. CDR3 bases: TGTGCCAGCAGCTCTGACCAAGTCCAAGAGACCCAGTACTTC.

As regards this clonotype: This CDR3 fails to terminate in the conserved phenylalanine or tryptophan, so it likely reflects a read error. The chain joins TRBV5-4 to TRBJ1-1; a possible D gene is TRBD1 (5 bases). CDR1 and CDR2 from the germline V gene are SGHNT and YYREEE (reference sequence). The CDR3 is 14 residues long. Deletions cut 3 bases from V and 6 bases from J, with 15 bases between. CDR3 DNA sequence: TGTGCCAGCAGCTCTGGGGCCGGGTCTCCTGAAGCTTTCTTA. Translating it yields CASSSGAGSPEAFL.

This clonotype was detected a few times. The V gene is TRBV7-2, the J gene TRBJ2-1; 11 nucleotides match TRBD2. Germline loops: CDR1 SGHTA, CDR2 FQGNSA. The CDR3 has 15 residues. Unmatched junction bases numbered 4, after V lost 3 bases and J lost 6 bases. The CDR3 DNA reads TGTGCCAGCAGCTTTAGCGGGGGGGCCTCCAATGAGCAGTTCTTC. Translation: CASSFSGGASNEQFF.

At least ten counts were recorded for this clonotype. The chain links TRBV29-1 to TRBJ2-2; 7 nucleotides match TRBD1. CDR1 SQVTM and CDR2 ANQGSEA come from the germline V gene. The CDR3 is 15 residues long. The junction had 6 bases not matched to a gene; V was cut back by 5 bases and J by 0 bases. The CDR3 DNA is TGCAGCGTTAGATTGGACAGGTCGAACACCGGGGAGCTGTTTTTT. Protein product: CSVRLDRSNTGELFF.

V usage is TRBV10-2 and J usage is TRBJ1-5, with 7 bases matching TRBD1. This CDR3 has 15 amino acids. With 6 bases clipped from V and 6 bases from J, the junction kept 11 bases outside the gene matches. CDR1 WSHSY and CDR2 SAAADI come from the germline V gene. This CDR3 reads CASSPGAGGFQPQHF. CDR3 nucleotide sequence: TGCGCCAGCAGCCCCGGGGCAGGGGGATTTCAGCCCCAGCATTTT.

The gene calls are TRBV4-1 and TRBJ1-1; maybe TRBD1 (6 bases). Trimming removed 0 bases at V and 0 bases at J, with 14 bases between. The CDR3 is made up of 17 amino acids. Germline V gene lookup returns CDR1 MGHRA and CDR2 YSYEKL. The CDR3 sequence: CASSQDRSGGLNTEAFF. In DNA, the CDR3 is TGCGCCAGCAGCCAAGATCGATCTGGGGGGCTGAACACTGAAGCTTTCTTT.

With respect to this clonotype: The junction differs from germline at one of its ends, possibly a read error. J is TRBJ2-7 and V is TRBV27; TRBD1 agrees at 7 bases. In germline, CDR1 is MNHEY, CDR2 SMNVEV (reference sequence). This CDR3 contains 12 residues. DNA of the CDR3: TGTGCCAGCTCGACAGGGACGTACGAGCAGTGCTTC. Protein: CASSTGTYEQCF.